This TCR beta chain was retrieved from a study of T-cell reconstitution after alpha-beta-depleted transplantation in children. Overall study results and limits: Expanded clones from the graft, numbering several hundred, reportedly supplied alpha-beta T cells about two months after transplant. Counts and diversity of T cells one year after transplant came mostly from newly produced T cells. Some patients' high day-60 TCRbeta diversity was attributed to recipient cells surviving conditioning.

About this clonotype itself: Its matching antigen is unknown. Its ends do not fully match the called genes, so a read error is possible.

This CDR3 has 13 residues. The germline V gene encodes CDR1 LNHNV and CDR2 YYDKDF (reference sequence). Unique molecular identifiers were incorporated when the TCRbeta library was constructed. TCRdb itself ran the PCR reads through MiXCR, one entry per CDR3 protein. There are approximately 1,000,000 distinct CDR3 sequences in the sample; 25% to 35% occur only once, and roughly 30% lies in the top ten. V and J are TRBV15 and TRBJ2-5; unclear D gene. The clonotype comes from a boy under two years old who had a stem cell transplant for SCID, so the T cells may come from the graft donor. This material consisted of PBMCs, mostly from graft donor cells, taken 360 days after TCRalphabeta/CD19-depleted stem cell transplant. The DNA of the CDR3 is TGTGCCACCAGCGGAGATGAAGGAGAGACCCAGTACTTC. Translated, it gives CATSGDEGETQYF.